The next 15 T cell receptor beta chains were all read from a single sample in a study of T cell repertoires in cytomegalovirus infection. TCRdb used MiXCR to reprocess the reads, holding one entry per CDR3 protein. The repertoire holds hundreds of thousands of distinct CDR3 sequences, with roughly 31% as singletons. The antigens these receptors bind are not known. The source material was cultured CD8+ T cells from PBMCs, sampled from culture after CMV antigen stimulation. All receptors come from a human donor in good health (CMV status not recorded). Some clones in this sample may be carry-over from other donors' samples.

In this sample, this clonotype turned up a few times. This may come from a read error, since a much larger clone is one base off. The CDR3 nucleotides read TGTGCCAGCAGTTTACCGAGAACAGATACGCAGTATTTT. This sequence encodes CASSLPRTDTQYF. J is TRBJ2-3 and V is TRBV12-3 or TRBV12-4, with D unclear. Trimming stripped 2 bases from V and 3 bases from J, with 6 bases between. This CDR3 is 13 amino acids long.

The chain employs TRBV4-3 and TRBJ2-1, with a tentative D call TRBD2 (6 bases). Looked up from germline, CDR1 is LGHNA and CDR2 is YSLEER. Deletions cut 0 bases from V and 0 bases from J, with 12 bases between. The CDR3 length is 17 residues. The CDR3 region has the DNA TGCGCCAGCAGCCAAGAGGCGGGGCGAAGCTCCTACAATGAGCAGTTCTTC. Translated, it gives CASSQEAGRSSYNEQFF.

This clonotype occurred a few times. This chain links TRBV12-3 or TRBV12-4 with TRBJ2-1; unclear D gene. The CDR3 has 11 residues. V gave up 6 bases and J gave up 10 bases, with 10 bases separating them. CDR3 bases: TGTGCCAGCAGCAACCGTTGGGAGCAGTTCTTC. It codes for CASSNRWEQFF.

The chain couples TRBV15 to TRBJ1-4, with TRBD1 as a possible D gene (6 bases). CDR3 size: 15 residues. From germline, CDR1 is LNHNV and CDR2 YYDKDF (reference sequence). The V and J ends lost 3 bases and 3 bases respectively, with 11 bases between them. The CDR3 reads CATSSTGLPNEKLFF. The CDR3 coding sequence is TGTGCCACCAGCAGTACAGGGCTCCCTAATGAAAAACTGTTTTTT.

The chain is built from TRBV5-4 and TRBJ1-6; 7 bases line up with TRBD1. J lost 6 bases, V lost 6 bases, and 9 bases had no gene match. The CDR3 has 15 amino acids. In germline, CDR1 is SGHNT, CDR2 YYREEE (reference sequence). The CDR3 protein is CASTNLGQINSPLHF. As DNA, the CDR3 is TGTGCCAGCACCAACCTGGGACAGATTAATTCACCCCTCCACTTT. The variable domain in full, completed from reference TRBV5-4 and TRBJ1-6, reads ETGVTQSPTHLIKTRGQQVTLRCSSQSGHNTVSWYQQALGQGPQFIFQYYREEENGRGNFPPRFSGLQFPNYSSELNVNALELDDSALYLCASTNLGQINSPLHFGNGTRLTVT.

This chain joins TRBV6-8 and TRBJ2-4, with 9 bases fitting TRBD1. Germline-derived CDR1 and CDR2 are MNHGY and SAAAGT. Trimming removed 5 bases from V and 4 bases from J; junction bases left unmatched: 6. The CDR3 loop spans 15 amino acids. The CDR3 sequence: CASSDRGTGKNIQYF. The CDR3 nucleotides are TGTGCCAGCAGTGACCGAGGGACAGGGAAAAACATTCAGTACTTC.

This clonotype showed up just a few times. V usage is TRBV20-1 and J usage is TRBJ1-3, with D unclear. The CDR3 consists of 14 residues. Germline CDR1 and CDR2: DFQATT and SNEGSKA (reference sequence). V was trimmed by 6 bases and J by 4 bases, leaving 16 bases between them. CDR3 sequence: CSARTDLLGNTIYF. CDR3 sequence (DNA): TGCAGTGCGCGGACTGACTTACTAGGAAACACCATATATTTT.

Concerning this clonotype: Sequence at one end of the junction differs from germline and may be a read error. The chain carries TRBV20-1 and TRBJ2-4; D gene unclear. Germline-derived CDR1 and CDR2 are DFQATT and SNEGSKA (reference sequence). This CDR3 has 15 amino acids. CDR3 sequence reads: CSARDKALAKNIQYF. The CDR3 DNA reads TGCAGTGCTCGAGACAAGGCTCTAGCCAAAAACATTCAGTACTTC.

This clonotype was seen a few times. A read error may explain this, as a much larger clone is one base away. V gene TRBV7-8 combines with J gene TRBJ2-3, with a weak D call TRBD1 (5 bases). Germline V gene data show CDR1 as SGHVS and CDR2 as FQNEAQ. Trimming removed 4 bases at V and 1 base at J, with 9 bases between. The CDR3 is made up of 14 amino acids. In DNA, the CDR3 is TGTGCCAGCAGCTCCGGACACGGCACAGATACGCAGTATTTT. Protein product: CASSSGHGTDTQYF.

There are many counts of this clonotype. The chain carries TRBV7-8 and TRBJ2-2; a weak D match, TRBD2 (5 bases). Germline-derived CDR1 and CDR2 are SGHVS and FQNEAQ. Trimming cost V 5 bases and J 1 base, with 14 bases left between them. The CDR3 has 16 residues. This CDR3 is CASSRPGRGNTGELFF. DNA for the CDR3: TGTGCCAGCAGCCGGCCGGGCCGGGGGAACACCGGGGAGCTGTTTTTT.

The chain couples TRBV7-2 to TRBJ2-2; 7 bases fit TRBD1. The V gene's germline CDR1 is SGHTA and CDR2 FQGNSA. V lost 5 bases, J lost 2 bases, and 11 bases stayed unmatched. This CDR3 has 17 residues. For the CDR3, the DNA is TGTGCCAGCAGCGAGGATTCCGGGACAGCCAACACCGGGGAGCTGTTTTTT. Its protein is CASSEDSGTANTGELFF.

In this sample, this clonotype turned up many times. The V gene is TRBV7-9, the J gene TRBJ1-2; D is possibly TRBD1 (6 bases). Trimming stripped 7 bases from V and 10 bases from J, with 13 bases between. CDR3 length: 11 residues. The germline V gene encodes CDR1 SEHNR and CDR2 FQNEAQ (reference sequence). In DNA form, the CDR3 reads TGTGCCAGCACCCTCAGGGGCAACTACACCTTC. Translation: CASTLRGNYTF.

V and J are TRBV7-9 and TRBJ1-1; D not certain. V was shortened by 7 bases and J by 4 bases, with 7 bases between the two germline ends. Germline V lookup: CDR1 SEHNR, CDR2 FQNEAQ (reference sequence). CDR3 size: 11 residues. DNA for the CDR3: TGTGCCAGCACCCTTAGCACTGAAGCTTTCTTT. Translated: CASTLSTEAFF.

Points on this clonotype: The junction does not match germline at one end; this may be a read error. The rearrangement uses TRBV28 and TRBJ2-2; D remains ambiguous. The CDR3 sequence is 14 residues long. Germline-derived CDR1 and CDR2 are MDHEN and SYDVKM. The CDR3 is CASRLFQNTGELFF. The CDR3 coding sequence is TGTGCCAGCAGATTATTCCAGAACACCGGGGAGCTGTTTTTT.

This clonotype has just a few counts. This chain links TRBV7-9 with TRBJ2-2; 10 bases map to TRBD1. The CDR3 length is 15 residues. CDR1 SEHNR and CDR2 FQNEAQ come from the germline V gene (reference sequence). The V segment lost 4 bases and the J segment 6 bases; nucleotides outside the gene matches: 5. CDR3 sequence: CASSSTGTGAGELFF. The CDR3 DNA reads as TGTGCCAGCAGCTCAACCGGGACAGGGGCCGGGGAGCTGTTTTTT.